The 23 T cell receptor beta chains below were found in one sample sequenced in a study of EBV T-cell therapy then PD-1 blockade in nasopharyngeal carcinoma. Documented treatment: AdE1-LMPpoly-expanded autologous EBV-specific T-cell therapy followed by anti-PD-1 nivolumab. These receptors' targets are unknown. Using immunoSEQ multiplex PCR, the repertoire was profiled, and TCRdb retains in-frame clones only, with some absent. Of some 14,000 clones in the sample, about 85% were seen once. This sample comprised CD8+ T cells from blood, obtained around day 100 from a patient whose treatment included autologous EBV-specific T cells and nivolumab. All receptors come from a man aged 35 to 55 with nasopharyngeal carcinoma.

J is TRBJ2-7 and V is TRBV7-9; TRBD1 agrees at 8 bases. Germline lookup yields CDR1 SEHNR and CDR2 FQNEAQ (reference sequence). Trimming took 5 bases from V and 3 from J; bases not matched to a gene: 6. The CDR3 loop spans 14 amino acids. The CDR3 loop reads CASSPLGQDYEQYF. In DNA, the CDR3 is TGTGCCAGCAGCCCGTTGGGACAGGACTACGAGCAGTACTTC.

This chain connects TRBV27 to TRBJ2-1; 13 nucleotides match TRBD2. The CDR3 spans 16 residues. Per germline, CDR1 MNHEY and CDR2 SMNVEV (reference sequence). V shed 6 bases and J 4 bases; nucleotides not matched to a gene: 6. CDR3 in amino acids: CASSPGTSGEYNEQFF. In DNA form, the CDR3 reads TGTGCCAGCAGCCCGGGGACTAGCGGGGAGTACAATGAGCAGTTCTTC.

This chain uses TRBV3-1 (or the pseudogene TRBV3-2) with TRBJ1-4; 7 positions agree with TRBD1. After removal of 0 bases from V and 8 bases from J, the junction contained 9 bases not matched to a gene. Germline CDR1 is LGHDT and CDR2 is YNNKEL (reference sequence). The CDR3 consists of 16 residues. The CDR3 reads CASSQDNWTGLEKLFF. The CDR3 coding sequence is TGTGCCAGCAGCCAAGATAACTGGACAGGTCTCGAAAAACTGTTTTTT.

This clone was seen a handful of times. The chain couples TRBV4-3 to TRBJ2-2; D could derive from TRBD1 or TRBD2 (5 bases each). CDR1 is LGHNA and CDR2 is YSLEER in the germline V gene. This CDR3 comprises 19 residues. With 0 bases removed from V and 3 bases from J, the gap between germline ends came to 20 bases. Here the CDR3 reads CASSQDTMTGLGDTGELFF. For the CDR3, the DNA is TGCGCCAGCAGCCAAGATACAATGACGGGGCTGGGGGACACCGGGGAGCTGTTTTTT.

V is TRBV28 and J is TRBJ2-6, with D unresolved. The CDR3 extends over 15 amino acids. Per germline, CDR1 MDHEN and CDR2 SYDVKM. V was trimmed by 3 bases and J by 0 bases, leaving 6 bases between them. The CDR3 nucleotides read TGTGCCAGCAGTTTGGGCTACTCTGGGGCCAACGTCCTGACTTTC. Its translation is CASSLGYSGANVLTF.

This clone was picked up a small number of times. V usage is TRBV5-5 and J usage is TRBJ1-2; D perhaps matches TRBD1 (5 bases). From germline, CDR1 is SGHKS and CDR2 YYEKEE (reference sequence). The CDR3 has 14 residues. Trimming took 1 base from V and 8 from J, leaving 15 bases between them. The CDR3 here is CASSLSAGLEGYTF. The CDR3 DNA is TGTGCCAGCAGCTTGTCGGCAGGGTTAGAGGGCTACACCTTC.

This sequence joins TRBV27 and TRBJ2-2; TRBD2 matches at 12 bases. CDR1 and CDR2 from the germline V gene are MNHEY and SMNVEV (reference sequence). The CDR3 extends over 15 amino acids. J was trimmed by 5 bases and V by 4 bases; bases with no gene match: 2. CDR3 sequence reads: CASSYLAGGTGELFF. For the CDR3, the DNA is TGTGCCAGCAGTTACCTAGCGGGGGGGACCGGGGAGCTGTTTTTT.

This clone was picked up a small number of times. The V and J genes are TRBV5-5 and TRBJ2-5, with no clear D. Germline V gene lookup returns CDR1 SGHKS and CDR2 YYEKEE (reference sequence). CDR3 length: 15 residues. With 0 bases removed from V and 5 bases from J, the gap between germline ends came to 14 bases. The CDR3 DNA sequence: TGTGCCAGCAGCTTGGGACATTCTTCCCGGGAGACCCAGTACTTC. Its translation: CASSLGHSSRETQYF. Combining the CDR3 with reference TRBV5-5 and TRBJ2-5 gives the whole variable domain DAGVTQSPTHLIKTRGQQVTLRCSPISGHKSVSWYQQVLGQGPQFIFQYYEKEERGRGNFPDRFSARQFPNYSSELNVNALLLGDSALYLCASSLGHSSRETQYFGPGTRLLVL.

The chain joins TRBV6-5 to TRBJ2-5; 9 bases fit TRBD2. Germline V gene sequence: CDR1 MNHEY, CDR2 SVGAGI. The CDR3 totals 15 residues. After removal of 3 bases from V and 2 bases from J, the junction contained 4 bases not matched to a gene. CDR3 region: CASSYERGVQETQYF. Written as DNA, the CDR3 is TGTGCCAGCAGTTATGAGCGGGGGGTACAAGAGACCCAGTACTTC.

The CDR3 loop is CASSHLLTGQPETQYF. As DNA, the CDR3 is TGCGCCAGCAGCCACCTACTGACGGGACAGCCAGAGACCCAGTACTTC. J is TRBJ2-5 and V is TRBV4-3; 7 bases are a match to TRBD1. The CDR3 totals 16 residues. V trimming: 3 bases; J trimming: 4 bases; junction bases outside the gene matches: 11. Germline V gene data show CDR1 as LGHNA and CDR2 as YSLEER.

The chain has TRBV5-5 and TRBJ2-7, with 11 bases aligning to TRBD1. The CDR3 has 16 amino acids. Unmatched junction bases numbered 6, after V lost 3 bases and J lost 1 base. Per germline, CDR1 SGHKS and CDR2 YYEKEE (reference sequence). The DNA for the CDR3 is TGTGCCAGCAGCTCGCGCGGGGACAGGGGGTCCTACGAGCAGTACTTC. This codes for CASSSRGDRGSYEQYF. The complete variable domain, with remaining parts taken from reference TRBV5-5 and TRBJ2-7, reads DAGVTQSPTHLIKTRGQQVTLRCSPISGHKSVSWYQQVLGQGPQFIFQYYEKEERGRGNFPDRFSARQFPNYSSELNVNALLLGDSALYLCASSSRGDRGSYEQYFGPGTRLTVT.

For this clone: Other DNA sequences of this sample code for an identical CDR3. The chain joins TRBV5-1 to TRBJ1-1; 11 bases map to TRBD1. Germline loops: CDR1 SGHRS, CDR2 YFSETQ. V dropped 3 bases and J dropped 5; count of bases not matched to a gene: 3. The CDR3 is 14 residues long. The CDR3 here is CASSWTGGRTEAFF. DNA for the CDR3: TGCGCCAGCAGCTGGACAGGGGGCAGGACTGAAGCTTTCTTT.

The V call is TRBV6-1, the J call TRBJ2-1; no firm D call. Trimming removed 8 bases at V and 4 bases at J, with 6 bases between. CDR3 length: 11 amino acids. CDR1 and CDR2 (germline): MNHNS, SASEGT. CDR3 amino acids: CASGRYNEQFF. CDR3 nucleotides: TGTGCCAGCGGCAGGTACAATGAGCAGTTCTTC.

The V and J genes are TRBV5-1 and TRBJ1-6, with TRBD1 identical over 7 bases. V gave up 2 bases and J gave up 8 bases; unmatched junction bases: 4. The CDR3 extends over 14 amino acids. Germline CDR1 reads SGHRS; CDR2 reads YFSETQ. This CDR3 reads CASSLKGAYSPLHF. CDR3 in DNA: TGCGCCAGCAGCTTAAAGGGGGCCTATTCACCCCTCCACTTT.

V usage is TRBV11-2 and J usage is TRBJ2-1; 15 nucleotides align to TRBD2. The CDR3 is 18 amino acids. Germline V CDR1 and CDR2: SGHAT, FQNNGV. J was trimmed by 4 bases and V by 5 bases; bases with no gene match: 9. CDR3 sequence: CASSPGLGLAGGYNEQFF. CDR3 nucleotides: TGTGCCAGCAGCCCCGGACTCGGACTAGCGGGGGGGTACAATGAGCAGTTCTTC. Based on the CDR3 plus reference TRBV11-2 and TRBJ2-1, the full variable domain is EAGVAQSPRYKIIEKRQSVAFWCNPISGHATLYWYQQILGQGPKLLIQFQNNGVVDDSQLPKDRFSAERLKGVDSTLKIQPAKLEDSAVYLCASSPGLGLAGGYNEQFFGPGTRLTVL.

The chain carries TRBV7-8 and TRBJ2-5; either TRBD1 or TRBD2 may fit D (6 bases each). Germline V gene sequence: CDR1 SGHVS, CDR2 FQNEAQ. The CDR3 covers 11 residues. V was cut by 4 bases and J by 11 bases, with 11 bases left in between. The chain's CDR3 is CASSSGAPQYF. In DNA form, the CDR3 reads TGTGCCAGCAGCTCGGGGGCCCCTCAGTACTTC.

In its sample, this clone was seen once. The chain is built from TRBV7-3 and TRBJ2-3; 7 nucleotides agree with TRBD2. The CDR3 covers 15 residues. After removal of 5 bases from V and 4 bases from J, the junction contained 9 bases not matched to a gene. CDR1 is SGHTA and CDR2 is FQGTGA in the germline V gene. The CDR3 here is CASSTYGGNADTQYF. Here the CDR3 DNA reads TGTGCCAGCAGCACATACGGGGGGAACGCAGATACGCAGTATTTT.

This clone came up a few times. The CDR3 protein is CASSQYGLAPQHF. The CDR3 DNA reads as TGCGCCAGCAGCCAATATGGGCTTGCGCCCCAGCATTTT. The J gene is TRBJ1-5, the V gene TRBV4-1; no clear D gene. This CDR3 is 13 amino acids long. The V gene lost 2 bases and the J gene lost 9 bases, with 11 bases spanning the gap. Germline V lookup: CDR1 MGHRA, CDR2 YSYEKL.

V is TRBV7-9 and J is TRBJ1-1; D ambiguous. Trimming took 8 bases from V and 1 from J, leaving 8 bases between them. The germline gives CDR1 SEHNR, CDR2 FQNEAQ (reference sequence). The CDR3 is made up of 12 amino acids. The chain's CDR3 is CASLRQNTEAFF. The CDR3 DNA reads TGTGCCAGCCTCCGACAGAACACTGAAGCTTTCTTT.

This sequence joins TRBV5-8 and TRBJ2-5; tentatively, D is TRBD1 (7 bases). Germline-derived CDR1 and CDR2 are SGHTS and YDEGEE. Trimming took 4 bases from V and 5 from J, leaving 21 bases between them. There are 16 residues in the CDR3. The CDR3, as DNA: TGTGCCAGCAGCGGGGGGACAGATGGAATGTGGGAGACCCAGTACTTC. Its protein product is CASSGGTDGMWETQYF.

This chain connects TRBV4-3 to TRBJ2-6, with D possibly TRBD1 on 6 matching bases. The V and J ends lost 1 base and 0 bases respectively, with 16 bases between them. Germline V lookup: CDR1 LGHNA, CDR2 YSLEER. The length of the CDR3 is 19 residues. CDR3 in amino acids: CASSQAYRAHYSGANVLTF. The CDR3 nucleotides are TGCGCCAGCAGCCAAGCCTACAGGGCCCACTACTCTGGGGCCAACGTCCTGACTTTC.

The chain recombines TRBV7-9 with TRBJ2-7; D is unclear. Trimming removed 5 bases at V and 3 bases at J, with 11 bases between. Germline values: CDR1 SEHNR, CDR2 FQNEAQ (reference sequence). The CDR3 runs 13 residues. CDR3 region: CASSPPLYYEQYF. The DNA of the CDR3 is TGTGCCAGCAGCCCTCCCCTCTACTACGAGCAGTACTTC. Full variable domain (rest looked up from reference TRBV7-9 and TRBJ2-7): DTGVSQNPRHKITKRGQNVTFRCDPISEHNRLYWYRQTLGQGPEFLTYFQNEAQLEKSRLLSDRFSAERPKGSFSTLEIQRTEQGDSAMYLCASSPPLYYEQYFGPGTRLTVT.

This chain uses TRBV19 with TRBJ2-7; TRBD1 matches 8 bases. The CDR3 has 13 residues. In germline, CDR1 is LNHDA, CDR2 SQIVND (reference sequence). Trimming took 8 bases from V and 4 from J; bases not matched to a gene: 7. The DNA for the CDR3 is TGTGCCAGTTCGACAGGGGTCGGTTACGAGCAGTACTTC. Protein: CASSTGVGYEQYF.